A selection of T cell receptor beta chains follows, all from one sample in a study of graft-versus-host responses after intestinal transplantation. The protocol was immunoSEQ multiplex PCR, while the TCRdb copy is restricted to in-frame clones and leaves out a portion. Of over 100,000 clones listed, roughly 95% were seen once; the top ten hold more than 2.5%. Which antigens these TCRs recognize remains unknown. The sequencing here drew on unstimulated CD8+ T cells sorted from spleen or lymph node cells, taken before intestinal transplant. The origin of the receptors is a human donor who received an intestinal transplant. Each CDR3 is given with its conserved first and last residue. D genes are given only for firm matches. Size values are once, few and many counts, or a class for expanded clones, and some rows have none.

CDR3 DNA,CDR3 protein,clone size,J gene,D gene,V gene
TGTGCCAGCAGCTTAGCGGCGGTACAAGATACGCAGTATTTT,CASSLAAVQDTQYF,-,TRBJ2-3,-,TRBV7-9
TGTGCCAGTAGTCCAACGTCCTCCTACAATGAGCAGTTCTTC,CASSPTSSYNEQFF,-,TRBJ2-1,-,TRBV19
TGTGCCAGCAGCTTACTGACTTTACAGAACAGGAACACCGGGGAGCTGTTTTTT,CASSLLTLQNRNTGELFF,-,TRBJ2-2,-,TRBV11-3
TGTGCCAGCAGCCAAAACAGGGGGCAACGCACTGAAGCTTTCTTT,CASSQNRGQRTEAFF,-,TRBJ1-1,TRBD1,TRBV13
TGCGCCAGCAGCCAAGAAGCGGGGGGTTATGGCTACACCTTC,CASSQEAGGYGYTF,-,TRBJ1-2,-,TRBV4-1
TGTGCCAGCAGCTTATACCTCTCGACGGGAGAAACCGGGGAGCTGTTTTTT,CASSLYLSTGETGELFF,-,TRBJ2-2,-,TRBV7-3
TGCGCCAGCAGCCAAGATGGGGGGGGGCGAGCCAAAAACATTCAGTACTTC,CASSQDGGGRAKNIQYF,-,TRBJ2-4,-,TRBV4-1
TGTGCCAGCAGCGTAGTGGGGAGAGCCGCGGGGACAGATACGCAGTATTTT,CASSVVGRAAGTDTQYF,-,TRBJ2-3,-,TRBV9
TGTGCCAGCAGTTACTCCGGCGGGAGGTCCTACAATGAGCAGTTCTTC,CASSYSGGRSYNEQFF,-,TRBJ2-1,TRBD2,TRBV6-5
TGCGCCAGCAGCCAAGTTGGGGCAGATGGTGAGACCCAGTACTTC,CASSQVGADGETQYF,-,TRBJ2-5,-,TRBV4-1
TGCGCCAGCAGCCAAGTCGTAGGCAATCAGCCCCAGCATTTT,CASSQVVGNQPQHF,-,TRBJ1-5,-,TRBV4-1
TGTGCCAGCAGCCACGGATTCAGGGTTAGCTACACCTTC,CASSHGFRVSYTF,-,TRBJ1-2,-,TRBV5-5
TGTGCCAGCACCTCCGACAGGGGGGGTGGCTACACCTTC,CASTSDRGGGYTF,-,TRBJ1-2,TRBD1,TRBV6-5
TGTGCCACGCAACTGCAGGCCCAAGAGACCCAGTACTTC,CATQLQAQETQYF,-,TRBJ2-5,-,TRBV5-6
TGTGCCAGCAGTGAGGGCAAAAGCTCCTACGAGCAGTACTTC,CASSEGKSSYEQYF,-,TRBJ2-7,-,TRBV2
TGTGCCAGCAGCTTAGTCGGTCCGGTTTATGGCTACACCTTC,CASSLVGPVYGYTF,-,TRBJ1-2,-,TRBV7-9
TGTGCCAGCAGCTTCAGCGGGAGTACTGCCGAGCAGTACTTC,CASSFSGSTAEQYF,-,TRBJ2-7,TRBD2,TRBV11-2
TGCGCCAGCAGCCAAACCGCTCATAATTCCTACAATGAGCAGTTCTTC,CASSQTAHNSYNEQFF,-,TRBJ2-1,-,TRBV4-1
TGTGCCAGCAGTCACAGGGAGGGTAAAAGTTCCTACGAGCAGTACTTC,CASSHREGKSSYEQYF,-,TRBJ2-7,-,TRBV7-9
TGTGCCTGGACCTCATTCGACAGCTCCTACGAGCAGTACTTC,CAWTSFDSSYEQYF,-,TRBJ2-7,-,TRBV30
TGTGCCAGCAGTGATAATTCACCCCTCCACTTT,CASSDNSPLHF,-,TRBJ1-6,-,TRBV28
TGTGCCAGCAGTATCCGGAAAGGGACTCTCAATGAGCAGTTCTTC,CASSIRKGTLNEQFF,-,TRBJ2-1,-,TRBV27
TGTGCCAGTACCCTGAGAAGCGGAGAGACCCAGTACTTC,CASTLRSGETQYF,-,TRBJ2-5,-,TRBV19
TGTGCCAGCAGCCTCGGTCTAGCGGACGAGCAGTACTTC,CASSLGLADEQYF,-,TRBJ2-7,TRBD2,TRBV7-3
TGTGCCAGCAGCGCTTATAGCAATCAGCCCCAGCATTTT,CASSAYSNQPQHF,once,TRBJ1-5,-,TRBV6-5
TGTGCCAGCAGCTTAAGTGGATCCCTCCACAGGGTGAACACTGAAGCTTTCTTT,CASSLSGSLHRVNTEAFF,-,TRBJ1-1,-,TRBV7-8
TGTGCCAGCAGCCCGACCGGAGGGGGCGGGTACAATGAGCAGTTCTTC,CASSPTGGGGYNEQFF,-,TRBJ2-1,-,TRBV4-2
TGTGCCAGCAGCGGAGCCGGGAGCTACGAGCAGTACTTC,CASSGAGSYEQYF,-,TRBJ2-7,-,TRBV9
TGTGCCAGCAGTTACCCGGGGGGAGGCGTCTATGGCTACACCTTC,CASSYPGGGVYGYTF,-,TRBJ1-2,-,TRBV6-5
TGTGCCAGCAGCGTTAAGGCCTACGAGCAGTACTTC,CASSVKAYEQYF,-,TRBJ2-7,-,TRBV7-2
TGTGCCAGCAGCCTAGATACAGGGACTGAAGCTTTCTTT,CASSLDTGTEAFF,once,TRBJ1-1,-,TRBV7-6
TGTGCCAGCAGTTTATTCCTCTTTCGCTCTGGGGCCAACGTCCTGACTTTC,CASSLFLFRSGANVLTF,once,TRBJ2-6,-,TRBV28
TGTGCCACCAGCCGTGGGACTAGCGGAAGCTCCTACGAGCAGTACTTC,CATSRGTSGSSYEQYF,-,TRBJ2-7,TRBD2,TRBV15
TGTGCCAGCAGCACCCGGACGGCTTCCTACGAGCAGTACTTC,CASSTRTASYEQYF,-,TRBJ2-7,-,TRBV13
TGTGCCAGCAGCGGTAGCGGGAGGGCCCAAGAGACCCAGTACTTC,CASSGSGRAQETQYF,-,TRBJ2-5,TRBD2,TRBV9
TGTGCCAGCAGCTTAGATCGGGGTTCCTACAATGAGCAGTTCTTC,CASSLDRGSYNEQFF,-,TRBJ2-1,-,TRBV11-1
TGTGCCAGCAGTTACCTCACCCCCTACGAGCAGTACTTC,CASSYLTPYEQYF,-,TRBJ2-7,-,TRBV6-5
TGTGCCAACAGCCACTTCCAGGGGTCGGCCTTCGGGCAGTACTTC,CANSHFQGSAFGQYF,-,TRBJ2-7,-,TRBV6-6
TGTGCCAGCAGTCCGGACAGGGTGAACACCGGGGAGCTGTTTTTT,CASSPDRVNTGELFF,-,TRBJ2-2,TRBD1,TRBV28
TGTGCCAGCAGCGAACAAGCGGGGTACTCCTACAATGAGCAGTTCTTC,CASSEQAGYSYNEQFF,-,TRBJ2-1,TRBD2,TRBV9
TGTGCCACCAGCACTCTTCCAGGGACTAGCTCATACGAGCAGTACTTC,CATSTLPGTSSYEQYF,-,TRBJ2-7,TRBD2,TRBV15
TGTGCCAGCAGCGAGGGCATCAGCGTTAACTATGGCTACACCTTC,CASSEGISVNYGYTF,-,TRBJ1-2,-,TRBV7-6
TGTGCCAGCAGCGTAGCTACGGGGGACTTGTTGTACGAGCAGTACTTC,CASSVATGDLLYEQYF,-,TRBJ2-7,-,TRBV9
TGTGCCAGCAGGGACACCTACACTGAAGCTTTCTTT,CASRDTYTEAFF,-,TRBJ1-1,-,TRBV2
TGCGCCAGCAGCCAAGATCGAACTAGCGGGAGTAGGACAGATACGCAGTATTTT,CASSQDRTSGSRTDTQYF,-,TRBJ2-3,TRBD2,TRBV4-1
TGTGCCAGCGTAGCTACAGGGATGAACACTGAAGCTTTCTTT,CASVATGMNTEAFF,-,TRBJ1-1,-,TRBV11-2
TGTGCCAGTAGTATACAAGTCATGAACACTGAAGCTTTCTTT,CASSIQVMNTEAFF,-,TRBJ1-1,-,TRBV19
TGTGCCAGCAGCTTAACGCCTACGGGAGGCACAGATACGCAGTATTTT,CASSLTPTGGTDTQYF,-,TRBJ2-3,-,TRBV7-3
TGCGCCAGCAGCCCGACGGCCAACCCCTACAATGAGCAGTTCTTC,CASSPTANPYNEQFF,-,TRBJ2-1,-,TRBV5-1
TGCGCCAGCAGCCAAGTCACAACGGGATGGGCGAATGAGCAGTTCTTC,CASSQVTTGWANEQFF,-,TRBJ2-1,-,TRBV4-1
TGCGCCAGCAGTTCACTGGACCTTTGGGAAGCTTTCTTT,CASSSLDLWEAFF,-,TRBJ1-1,-,TRBV10-2
TGTGCCATCAGTGAAGGCCAGGGGGCTAATCAGCCCCAGCATTTT,CAISEGQGANQPQHF,-,TRBJ1-5,TRBD1,TRBV10-3
TGTGCCAGCAGCTTGGAAGCGGTGGGGGATACGCAGTATTTT,CASSLEAVGDTQYF,-,TRBJ2-3,-,TRBV5-6